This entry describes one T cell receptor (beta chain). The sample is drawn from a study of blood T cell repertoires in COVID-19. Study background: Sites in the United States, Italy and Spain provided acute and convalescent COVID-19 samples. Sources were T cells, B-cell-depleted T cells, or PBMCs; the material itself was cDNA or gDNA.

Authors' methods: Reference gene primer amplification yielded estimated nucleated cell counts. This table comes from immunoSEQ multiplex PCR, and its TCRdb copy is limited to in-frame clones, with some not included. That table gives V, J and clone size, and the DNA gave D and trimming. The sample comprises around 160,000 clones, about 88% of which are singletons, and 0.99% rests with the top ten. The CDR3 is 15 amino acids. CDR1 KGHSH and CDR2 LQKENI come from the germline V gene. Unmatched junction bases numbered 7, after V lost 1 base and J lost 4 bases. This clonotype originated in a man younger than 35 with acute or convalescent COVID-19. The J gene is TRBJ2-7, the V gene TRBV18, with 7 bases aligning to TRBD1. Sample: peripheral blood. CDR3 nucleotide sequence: TGTGCCAGCTCACCACGCGACAGGGCCGGTTACGAGCAGTACTTC. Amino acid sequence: CASSPRDRAGYEQYF.